This passage covers 6 T cell receptor beta chains from one sample sequenced in a study of metastatic and nonmetastatic thyroid tumors. MiXCR reprocessed the PCR reads for TCRdb. Of roughly 34,000 clones listed, 15% are singletons. Each patient came to thyroid surgery without any prior treatment (of any kind). Source material: blood. All receptors derive from a male donor with papillary thyroid cancer or a benign thyroid nodule (not recorded which). Some clones in this sample may be carry-over from other donors' samples.

The chain uses TRBV20-1 and TRBJ2-2; D is unclear. Trimming took 8 bases from V and 7 from J, leaving 14 bases between them. The length of the CDR3 is 12 residues. Germline assignment: CDR1 DFQATT and CDR2 SNEGSKA (reference sequence). The CDR3 sequence: CSSIDPDGELFF. The DNA of the CDR3 is TGCAGTTCTATAGATCCCGACGGGGAGCTGTTTTTT.

This clone was counted ten times or more. The chain has TRBV6-1 and TRBJ2-1; D gene ambiguous. This CDR3 has 11 amino acids. The germline CDR1 and CDR2 sequences are MNHNS and SASEGT. The V gene lost 5 bases and the J gene lost 8 bases, with 7 bases spanning the gap. The CDR3 is CASSWVDEQFF. CDR3 DNA: TGTGCCAGCAGTTGGGTGGATGAGCAGTTCTTC.

The sample holds many counts of this clone. CDR3 residues: CSARDLKRDANTGELFF. The CDR3 DNA is TGCAGTGCTAGAGATCTAAAGCGGGACGCGAACACCGGGGAGCTGTTTTTT. The genes are TRBV20-1 and TRBJ2-2, with 7 bases that match TRBD2. The germline V gene encodes CDR1 DFQATT and CDR2 SNEGSKA (reference sequence). This CDR3 contains 17 residues. With 0 bases clipped from V and 0 bases from J, the junction kept 7 bases outside the gene matches.

This clone was detected many times. The chain is built from TRBV11-2 and TRBJ2-3; D is ambiguous. The germline V gene encodes CDR1 SGHAT and CDR2 FQNNGV. Trimming left V 5 bases short and J 1 base short, with 13 bases between. The CDR3 sequence is 15 residues long. CDR3 DNA: TGTGCCAGCAGCGTCGGGCAGCTACGCACAGATACGCAGTATTTT. Translated: CASSVGQLRTDTQYF.

This clone was detected many times. The genes are TRBV11-3 and TRBJ2-1; D not resolved. The germline gives CDR1 SGHNT, CDR2 YENEEA. The germline V and J ends were trimmed by 0 bases and 0 bases, with 6 bases remaining between them. The CDR3 length is 15 residues. This CDR3 reads CASSLDFSSYNEQFF. The CDR3 DNA sequence: TGTGCCAGCAGCTTAGACTTCAGCTCCTACAATGAGCAGTTCTTC.

This clone came up many times. The chain joins TRBV18 to TRBJ2-7; D not resolved. Per germline, CDR1 KGHSH and CDR2 LQKENI. The CDR3 extends over 11 amino acids. V was clipped by 2 bases and J by 6 bases, with 5 bases between them. The CDR3 here is CASSPDIEQYF. CDR3 coding DNA: TGTGCCAGCTCACCAGATATCGAGCAGTACTTC.